This T cell receptor (beta chain) was identified during a study of CD8 T cells in Susac syndrome. General study points: Acknowledgment was made by the study that its TCR sequencing and HLA analysis involved a relatively small number of individuals.

CD8+ and CD4+ blood T cells underwent TCR beta sequencing. The CD8+ and CD4+ T cells were negatively isolated, with the TEMRA cells enriched by FACS. V lost 6 bases and J lost 3, with 9 bases in between. This CDR3 contains 13 residues. Germline CDR1 and CDR2: MNHEY and SMNVEV (reference sequence). With random hexamers, about 0.45 to 1 ug RNA was reverse transcribed. The method of amplification for TCR beta CDR3 was immunoSEQ multiplex PCR, covering 54 Vbeta and 13 Jbeta. From the immunoSEQ multiplex PCR reads, TCRdb called clonotypes with MiXCR, one entry per CDR3 protein. The table includes some 260,000 distinct CDR3 sequences, 85% detected once. Concerning this clonotype itself: Its specificity is unknown.

The sample was CD8+ T cells from PBMCs. This chain connects TRBV27 to TRBJ1-5, with D tentatively TRBD1 (6 bases). The receptor was isolated from a human donor with multiple sclerosis. CDR3 sequence reads: CASRDSLNQPQHF. In nucleotides, the CDR3 is TGTGCCAGCAGGGACAGCCTCAATCAGCCCCAGCATTTT.